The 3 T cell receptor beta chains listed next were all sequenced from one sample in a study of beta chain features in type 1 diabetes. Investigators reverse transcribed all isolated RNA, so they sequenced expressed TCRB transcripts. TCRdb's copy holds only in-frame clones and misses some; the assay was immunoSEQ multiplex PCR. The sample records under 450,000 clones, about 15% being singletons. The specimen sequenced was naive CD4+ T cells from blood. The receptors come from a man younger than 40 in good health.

DNA for the CDR3: TGTGCCAGCAGCTTGTCTGCCGCGGCGCAGTATTTT. Translation: CASSLSAAAQYF. The chain links TRBV5-4 to TRBJ2-3; D is unresolved. The CDR3 has 12 amino acids. Trimming took off 1 base at V and 10 bases at J, with 10 bases between the two ends. CDR1 is SGHNT and CDR2 is YYREEE in the germline V gene (reference sequence).

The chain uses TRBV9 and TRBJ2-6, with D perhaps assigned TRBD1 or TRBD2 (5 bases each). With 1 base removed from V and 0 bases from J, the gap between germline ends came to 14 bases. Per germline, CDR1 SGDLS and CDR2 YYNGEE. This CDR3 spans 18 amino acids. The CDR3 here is CASSVSGTIISGANVLTF. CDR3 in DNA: TGTGCCAGCAGCGTATCTGGGACCATCATCTCTGGGGCCAACGTCCTGACTTTC.

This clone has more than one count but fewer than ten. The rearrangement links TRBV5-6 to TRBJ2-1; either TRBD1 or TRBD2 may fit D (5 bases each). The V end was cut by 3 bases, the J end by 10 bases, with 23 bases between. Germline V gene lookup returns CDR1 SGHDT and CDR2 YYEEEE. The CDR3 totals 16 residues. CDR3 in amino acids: CASSSRGAGIQEEQFF. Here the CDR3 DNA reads TGTGCCAGCAGCTCCCGAGGGGCAGGGATTCAGGAGGAGCAGTTCTTC.